Following are 4 T cell receptor beta chains from one sample sequenced in a study of cytomegalovirus exposure and HLA in healthy donors (dated by TCRdb to about 2017). Library creation used the immunoSEQ multiplex PCR assay. A mixture of 60 forward primers for TCR Vbeta segments and 13 reverse primers for TCR Jbeta segments was used in the multiplex PCR. Held by TCRdb, this immuneACCESS table contains in-frame sequences only and omits some clones. Under half of the omission traces to an unresolved V gene where checked; the cause of the rest is unknown. The sample table records about 130,000 clones; 84% of these occur just once. In total, the top ten clones hold about 2.5% of the sample. Sequenced sample: PBMCs. The receptors stem from a man aged 50-59 years in good health and CMV-seronegative.

This chain links TRBV7-9 with TRBJ1-5; D remains ambiguous. In germline, CDR1 is SEHNR, CDR2 FQNEAQ (reference sequence). The CDR3 extends over 13 amino acids. V was trimmed by 5 bases and J by 3 bases, leaving 8 bases between them. The CDR3 DNA reads TGTGCCAGCAGCCGGGAACCCAATCAGCCCCAGCATTTT. Translated, it gives CASSREPNQPQHF.

The rearrangement links TRBV12-5 to TRBJ2-1; no definite D call. Trimming stripped 5 bases from V and 7 bases from J, with 12 bases between. The CDR3 sequence is 13 residues long. The V gene's germline CDR1 is LGHNT and CDR2 FRNRAP. CDR3 protein: CASGPPARNEQFF. DNA for the CDR3: TGTGCTAGTGGTCCCCCGGCGAGGAATGAGCAGTTCTTC.

This clone was observed once. This chain connects TRBV7-6 to TRBJ1-2, with 9 bases aligning to TRBD1. This CDR3 has 15 amino acids. Germline loops: CDR1 SGHVS, CDR2 FNYEAQ. Trimming at V came to 5 bases and at J to 8 bases, leaving 12 bases not matched to a gene. CDR3 nucleotides: TGTGCCAGCAGCCCCGACAGGGGGATGAGTGGCGGCTACACCTTC. Residues: CASSPDRGMSGGYTF.

The chain carries TRBV28 and TRBJ2-5; 8 bases align to TRBD2. The CDR3 extends over 14 amino acids. V lost 4 bases, J lost 7 bases, and 8 bases stayed unmatched. Germline CDR1 MDHEN, CDR2 SYDVKM. In DNA, the CDR3 is TGTGCCAGCAGTTCAGGACTAGCCTTGGCGACCCAGTACTTC. It specifies CASSSGLALATQYF.